The rows below give T cell receptor beta chains drawn from one sample of a study of OX40 agonist ivuxolimab in advanced cancers. Profiled with immunoSEQ multiplex PCR; TCRdb holds only in-frame clones, not every one. The table records about 36,000 clones, roughly 69% of them present only once. The source was CD4+ or CD8+ T cells sorted from blood, collected in a trial of the OX40 agonist ivuxolimab. The receptors originated from an adult with an advanced solid tumor such as melanoma, head and neck, liver or kidney cancer. The conserved cysteine and the conserved F or W are not part of the CDR3 here.

V	J	CDR3
TRBV18	TRBJ2-2	ASSPGGEAGELF
TRBV5-1	TRBJ1-2	ASRSGTGFNYGYT
TRBV5-1	TRBJ2-5	ASSYTGPETQY
TRBV29-1	TRBJ2-3	SVGRGSTDTQY
TRBV7-2	TRBJ1-1	ASSLAVGNTEAF
TRBV2	TRBJ1-4	ASSAGTSNEKLF
TRBV18	TRBJ2-3	ASSPNRVQHTDTQY
TRBV5-4	TRBJ1-6	ASSFGGWSDNSPLH
TRBV5-1	TRBJ1-4	ASSRQGGEKLF
TRBV5-1	TRBJ1-1	ASSFDGMNTEAF
TRBV5-1	TRBJ2-5	ASSLARASRETQY
TRBV6-5	TRBJ1-5	ASSTGIGNQPQH
TRBV6-5	TRBJ1-5	ASSPTTGRQPQH
TRBV6-5	TRBJ1-6	ASSYGDLNSPLH
TRBV10-3	TRBJ1-2	AIGQDVYGYT
TRBV4-1	TRBJ2-3	ASSQEGAGTSGGTDTQY
TRBV4-1	.	ASSQDSSYEQY
TRBV27	TRBJ1-4	ASSFGGRNEKLF
TRBV30	TRBJ2-1	AWSAPARSTGEQF
TRBV9	TRBJ2-5	ASSLGGGQETQY
TRBV30	TRBJ2-3	AWGRNTDTQY
TRBV6-5	TRBJ1-5	ASSYGRIGNQPQH
TRBV7-7	TRBJ2-1	ASSMGGTGGNNEQF
TRBV7-8	TRBJ2-1	ASSLLAPSYNEQF
TRBV6-6	TRBJ2-2	ASRPTSGDTGELF
TRBV5-1	TRBJ2-3	ASSDQGPGTDTQY
TRBV7-2	TRBJ1-5	ASSLTENQPQH
TRBV28	TRBJ2-2	ASTPGQGSGGELF
TRBV28	TRBJ1-4	ASRYDSNEKLF
TRBV10-3	TRBJ2-7	AISAYSYEQY
TRBV6-4	TRBJ1-4	ASSDPRGFTDQKLF
TRBV28	TRBJ2-5	ASTGASQETQY
TRBV19	TRBJ2-3	ASSANTDTQY
TRBV7-8	TRBJ2-5	ASSLGTGRSDETQY
TRBV7-3	TRBJ1-1	ASGPGQGAKAF
TRBV5-4	TRBJ1-2	ASSSDRGRGYT
TRBV5-4	TRBJ1-1	ASSLAAGLNTEAF
TRBV2	TRBJ2-3	ASSVPPDTQY
TRBV19	TRBJ2-7	ASSIGPGREQY
TRBV21-1	TRBJ2-1	ASSKRYNEQF
TRBV4-2	TRBJ2-3	ASSKTGTSLDTQY
TRBV7-9	TRBJ1-1	ASSLSGNTEAF
TRBV7-9	TRBJ1-4	ASSLATVENEKLF
TRBV7-9	TRBJ1-1	ASSRTGLEAF
TRBV4-2	TRBJ1-2	ASSQEGRVGYGYT
TRBV7-2	TRBJ2-3	ASSLTVRGDTQY
TRBV6-5	TRBJ1-2	ASGRNYGYT
TRBV19	TRBJ1-2	ASSIVGGYYGYT
TRBV10-3	TRBJ2-3	ASALAGVNTDTQY
TRBV18	TRBJ1-2	ASSPGLGEGGYT
TRBV30	TRBJ1-2	AWSVSGGMSYGYT
TRBV18	TRBJ2-3	ASSPGVQDTQY
TRBV7-9	TRBJ1-1	ASSRRSLEAF
TRBV18	TRBJ2-3	ASSPYGGTDTQY
TRBV29-1	TRBJ1-2	SVGDSLRSGYT